One sample yielded the 17 T cell receptor beta chains listed below, sequenced in a study of cytomegalovirus exposure and HLA in healthy donors. TCRdb's copy holds only in-frame clones and misses some; the assay was immunoSEQ multiplex PCR. The repertoire holds about 120,000 clones, with approximately 85% as singletons. The sequencing sample was made of PBMCs. All receptors derive from a young man in good health and CMV-seronegative.

CDR3 in amino acids: CASSIIGQGGNEQFF. The CDR3 bases are TGTGCCAGTAGTATAATTGGACAGGGTGGGAATGAGCAGTTCTTC. The V call is TRBV19, the J call TRBJ2-1; TRBD1 agrees at 8 bases. The CDR3 is made up of 15 amino acids. J was trimmed by 7 bases and V by 2 bases; bases with no gene match: 7. Germline V gives CDR1 LNHDA, CDR2 SQIVND (reference sequence).

This chain joins TRBV9 and TRBJ2-3; 9 positions agree with TRBD2. The germline V gene has CDR1 SGDLS and CDR2 YYNGEE. The CDR3 runs to 15 residues. The V and J ends lost 3 bases and 1 base, in that order; junction bases with no gene match: 3. The CDR3: CASSAASGGTDTQYF. CDR3 bases: TGTGCCAGCAGCGCCGCTAGCGGGGGCACAGATACGCAGTATTTT.

The V gene is TRBV7-9, the J gene TRBJ2-3, with 13 bases aligning to TRBD2. The CDR3 is 16 residues long. V lost 5 bases to trimming and J lost 4 bases; unmatched junction nucleotides: 6. CDR1 and CDR2 (germline): SEHNR, FQNEAQ (reference sequence). CDR3: CASSVTSGGASDTQYF. The CDR3 DNA follows: TGTGCCAGCAGCGTTACTAGCGGGGGGGCATCAGATACGCAGTATTTT.

This clone has a single count. This chain links TRBV5-4 with TRBJ2-7, with D tentatively TRBD1 (5 bases). The CDR3 is 13 amino acids. Germline V gene data show CDR1 as SGHNT and CDR2 as YYREEE (reference sequence). V shed 1 base and J shed 6 bases, with 11 bases lying between them. The CDR3 region has the DNA TGTGCCAGCAGCTTGACTCCAGGGTCCGAGCAGTACTTC. Protein sequence: CASSLTPGSEQYF.

The J gene is TRBJ2-7, the V gene TRBV2; D is unresolved. V lost 8 bases to trimming and J lost 2 bases, with 13 bases between them. Per the germline V gene, CDR1 is SNHLY and CDR2 is FYNNEI. CDR3 length: 13 amino acids. CDR3 amino acids: CASLDRVTYEQYF. DNA for the CDR3: TGTGCCAGCCTCGACCGGGTCACCTACGAGCAGTACTTC.

The rearrangement uses TRBV5-6 and TRBJ2-1, with 7 bases fitting TRBD2. This CDR3 has 13 residues. The germline V gene encodes CDR1 SGHDT and CDR2 YYEEEE. The J segment lost 6 bases and the V segment lost 4 bases, leaving 4 bases of the junction unmatched. The CDR3 sequence is CASSPTSSNEQFF. The DNA of the CDR3 is TGTGCCAGCAGCCCGACTAGCTCCAATGAGCAGTTCTTC.

This chain connects TRBV11-3 to TRBJ2-7, with a possible D match to TRBD1 (6 bases). The CDR3 is made up of 12 amino acids. Trimming took 0 bases from V and 6 from J, leaving 6 bases between them. In germline, CDR1 is SGHNT, CDR2 YENEEA. CDR3: CASSLDRGEQYF. The DNA of the CDR3 is TGTGCCAGCAGCTTAGACAGGGGCGAGCAGTACTTC.

In its sample, this clone was seen once. The V and J genes are TRBV27 and TRBJ1-5; 9 positions match TRBD1. Germline values: CDR1 MNHEY, CDR2 SMNVEV (reference sequence). The CDR3 is 16 residues long. The V and J ends lost 7 bases and 4 bases, in that order; junction bases with no gene match: 11. This chain's CDR3 is CASIPGQGRDNQPQHF. The CDR3 DNA reads as TGTGCCAGCATTCCGGGACAGGGAAGGGATAATCAGCCCCAGCATTTT.

V is TRBV19 and J is TRBJ1-2, with 9 positions matching TRBD1. This CDR3 is built from 13 residues. CDR1 and CDR2 (germline): LNHDA, SQIVND (reference sequence). Losses at the gene ends were 7 bases for V and 6 bases for J; bases not matched to a gene: 6. The CDR3 region is CASTMGQGHGYTF. The CDR3, as DNA: TGTGCCAGTACCATGGGACAGGGTCATGGCTACACCTTC.

V and J are TRBV2 and TRBJ1-1; D remains ambiguous. The CDR3 is 11 residues long. V gave up 8 bases and J gave up 0 bases, with 4 bases separating them. Germline assignment: CDR1 SNHLY and CDR2 FYNNEI. The CDR3 region is CASHMNTEAFF. CDR3 sequence (DNA): TGTGCCAGCCACATGAACACTGAAGCTTTCTTT. The variable domain in full, with the rest retrieved from reference TRBV2 and TRBJ1-1, is EPEVTQTPSHQVTQMGQEVILRCVPISNHLYFYWYRQILGQKVEFLVSFYNNEISEKSEIFDDQFSVERPDGSNFTLKIRSTKLEDSAMYFCASHMNTEAFFGQGTRLTVV.

This clone has only one observation. Here the CDR3 DNA reads TGTGCCATCAGTGGCTTGACAGGGCAGCCGTCGAGGGAGCAGTACTTC. This codes for CAISGLTGQPSREQYF. The chain recombines TRBV10-3 with TRBJ2-7, with 7 bases aligning to TRBD1. This CDR3 region has 16 residues. V lost 4 bases and J lost 7; bases outside the gene matches: 16. The germline gives CDR1 ENHRY, CDR2 SYGVKD.

This chain joins TRBV19 and TRBJ2-7, with 7 bases matching TRBD1. V dropped 5 bases and J dropped 4; count of bases not matched to a gene: 11. The CDR3 consists of 15 residues. The germline gives CDR1 LNHDA, CDR2 SQIVND (reference sequence). Written as DNA, the CDR3 is TGTGCCAGTAGTCCGAGGGACAGTTCGGTGTACGAGCAGTACTTC. As protein: CASSPRDSSVYEQYF.

The rearrangement links TRBV5-1 to TRBJ1-1; maybe TRBD1 (5 bases). Germline values: CDR1 SGHRS, CDR2 YFSETQ. V dropped 4 bases and J dropped 3 bases, with 10 bases sitting between them. This CDR3 has 13 residues. The CDR3 reads CASSVRVDTEAFF. CDR3 in DNA: TGCGCCAGCAGCGTCAGGGTGGACACTGAAGCTTTCTTT.

The V call is TRBV27, the J call TRBJ2-1; 9 bases map to TRBD1. The CDR3 extends over 15 amino acids. The germline V gene encodes CDR1 MNHEY and CDR2 SMNVEV (reference sequence). Losses at the gene ends were 5 bases for V and 6 bases for J; bases not matched to a gene: 8. The CDR3 loop reads CASSPMDRGGNEQFF. The CDR3 bases are TGTGCCAGCAGTCCCATGGACAGGGGCGGCAATGAGCAGTTCTTC.

This chain joins TRBV11-2 and TRBJ1-4; D may be TRBD1 (5 bases). The CDR3 extends over 15 amino acids. With 5 bases removed from V and 4 bases from J, the gap between germline ends came to 14 bases. The germline V gene has CDR1 SGHAT and CDR2 FQNNGV. The CDR3: CASSRTTGGNEKLFF. The DNA for the CDR3 is TGTGCCAGCAGCCGCACCACCGGGGGTAATGAAAAACTGTTTTTT.

The chain employs TRBV11-2 and TRBJ2-1, with D possibly TRBD2 on 6 matching bases. Trimming left V 4 bases short and J 9 bases short, with 19 bases between. This CDR3 spans 15 amino acids. Germline values: CDR1 SGHAT, CDR2 FQNNGV. The CDR3 protein is CASSSVSKLAFEQFF. CDR3 nucleotides: TGTGCCAGCAGCTCCGTCTCGAAACTAGCTTTTGAGCAGTTCTTC.

The chain joins TRBV11-2 to TRBJ1-4; 8 nucleotides line up with TRBD1. The CDR3 runs 15 residues. The germline gives CDR1 SGHAT, CDR2 FQNNGV. The trim removed 5 bases at V and 5 bases at J, leaving 7 bases unmatched. The CDR3 loop reads CASSVGDRGNEKLFF. The CDR3 DNA is TGTGCCAGCAGCGTCGGCGACAGGGGAAATGAAAAACTGTTTTTT. The entire variable domain, with the rest obtained from reference TRBV11-2 and TRBJ1-4, is as follows: EAGVAQSPRYKIIEKRQSVAFWCNPISGHATLYWYQQILGQGPKLLIQFQNNGVVDDSQLPKDRFSAERLKGVDSTLKIQPAKLEDSAVYLCASSVGDRGNEKLFFGSGTQLSVL.